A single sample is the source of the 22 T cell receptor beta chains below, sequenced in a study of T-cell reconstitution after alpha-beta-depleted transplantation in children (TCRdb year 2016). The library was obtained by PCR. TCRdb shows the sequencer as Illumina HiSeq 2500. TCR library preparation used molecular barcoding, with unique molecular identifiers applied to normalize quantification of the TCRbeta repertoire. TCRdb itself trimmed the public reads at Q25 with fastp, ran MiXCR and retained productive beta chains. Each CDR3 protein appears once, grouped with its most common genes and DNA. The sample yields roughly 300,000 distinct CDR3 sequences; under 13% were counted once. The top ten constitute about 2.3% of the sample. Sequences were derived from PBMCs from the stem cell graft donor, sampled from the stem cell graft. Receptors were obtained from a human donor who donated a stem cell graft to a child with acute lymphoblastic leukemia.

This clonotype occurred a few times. CDR3 residues: CASSAERDTVDEQFF. The CDR3 nucleotides are TGTGCCAGCAGCGCGGAGCGGGATACGGTCGATGAGCAGTTCTTC. The chain employs TRBV4-2 and TRBJ2-1; TRBD2 matches at 7 bases. The CDR3 consists of 15 residues. Per germline, CDR1 LGHNA and CDR2 YNFKEQ. V was pared by 5 bases and J by 8 bases, with 12 bases of the junction left unmatched.

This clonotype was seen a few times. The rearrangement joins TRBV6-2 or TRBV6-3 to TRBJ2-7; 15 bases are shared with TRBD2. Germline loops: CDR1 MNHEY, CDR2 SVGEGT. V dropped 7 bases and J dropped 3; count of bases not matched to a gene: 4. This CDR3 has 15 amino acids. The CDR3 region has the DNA TGTGCCAGCACCGGGACTAGCGGGAGGTTCTACGAGCAGTACTTC. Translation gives CASTGTSGRFYEQYF.

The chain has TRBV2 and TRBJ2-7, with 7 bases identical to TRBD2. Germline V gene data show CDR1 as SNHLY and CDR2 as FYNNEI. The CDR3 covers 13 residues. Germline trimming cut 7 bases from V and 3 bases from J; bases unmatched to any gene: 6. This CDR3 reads CASNREENYEQYF. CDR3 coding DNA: TGTGCCAGCAACCGGGAGGAAAACTACGAGCAGTACTTC.

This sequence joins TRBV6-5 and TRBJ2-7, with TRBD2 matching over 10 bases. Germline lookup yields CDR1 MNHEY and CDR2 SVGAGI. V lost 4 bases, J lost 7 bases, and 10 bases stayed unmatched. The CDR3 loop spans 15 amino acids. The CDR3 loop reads CASSWSGRGFEEQYF. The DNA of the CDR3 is TGTGCCAGCAGTTGGAGCGGGAGGGGTTTCGAGGAGCAGTACTTC.

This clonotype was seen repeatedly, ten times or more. The CDR3 DNA reads as TGCAGTGCTAGAGATGTCGGGGCACAGGGAGGTCCCGAGCAGTACTTC. Translating it yields CSARDVGAQGGPEQYF. The genes are TRBV20-1 and TRBJ2-7, with D perhaps TRBD1 or TRBD2 (6 bases each). The V end lost 0 bases, the J end lost 6 bases, and 21 bases lay between the germline ends. The CDR3 is made up of 16 amino acids. Per the germline V gene, CDR1 is DFQATT and CDR2 is SNEGSKA (reference sequence).

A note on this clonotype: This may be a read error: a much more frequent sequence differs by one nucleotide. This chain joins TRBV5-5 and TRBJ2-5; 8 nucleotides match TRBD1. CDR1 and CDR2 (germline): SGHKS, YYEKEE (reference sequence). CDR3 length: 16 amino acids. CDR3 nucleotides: TGTGGCAGCAGCTCCAGCCTCAGGGGGCTCCAAGAGACCCAGTACTTC. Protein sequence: CGSSSSLRGLQETQYF.

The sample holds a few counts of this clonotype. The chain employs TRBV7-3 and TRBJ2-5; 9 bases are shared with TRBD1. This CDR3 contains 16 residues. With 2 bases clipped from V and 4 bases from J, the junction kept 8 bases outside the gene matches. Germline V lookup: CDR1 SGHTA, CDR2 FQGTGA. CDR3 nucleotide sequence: TGTGCCAGCAGCTTACTCGGGACAGGGATGGGAGAGACCCAGTACTTC. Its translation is CASSLLGTGMGETQYF. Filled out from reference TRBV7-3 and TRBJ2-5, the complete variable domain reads GAGVSQTPSNKVTEKGKYVELRCDPISGHTALYWYRQSLGQGPEFLIYFQGTGAADDSGLPNDRFFAVRPEGSVSTLKIQRTERGDSAVYLCASSLLGTGMGETQYFGPGTRLLVL.

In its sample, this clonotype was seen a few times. CDR3: CSATRENIGDTQYF. The CDR3 region has the DNA TGCAGTGCTACCCGGGAAAATATCGGGGATACGCAGTATTTT. This chain joins TRBV20-1 and TRBJ2-3; D possibly corresponds to TRBD2 (5 bases). V was trimmed by 4 bases and J by 6 bases, leaving 17 bases between them. CDR3 length equals 14 residues. CDR1 DFQATT and CDR2 SNEGSKA come from the germline V gene (reference sequence).

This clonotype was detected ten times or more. Written as DNA, the CDR3 is TGCGCCAGCAGCTCGGCAGGCTCCTACGAGCAGTACTTC. Protein product: CASSSAGSYEQYF. The chain has TRBV5-1 and TRBJ2-7, with D uncertain. From germline, CDR1 is SGHRS and CDR2 YFSETQ. The CDR3 runs 13 residues. V was shortened by 3 bases and J by 0 bases, with 7 bases between the two germline ends.

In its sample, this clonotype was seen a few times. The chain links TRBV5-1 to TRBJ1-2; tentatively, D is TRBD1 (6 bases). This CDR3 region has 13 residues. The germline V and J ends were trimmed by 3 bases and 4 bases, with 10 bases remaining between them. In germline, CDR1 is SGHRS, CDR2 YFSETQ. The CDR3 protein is CASSSTGPYGYTF. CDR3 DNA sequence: TGCGCCAGCAGCTCAACAGGGCCCTATGGCTACACCTTC.

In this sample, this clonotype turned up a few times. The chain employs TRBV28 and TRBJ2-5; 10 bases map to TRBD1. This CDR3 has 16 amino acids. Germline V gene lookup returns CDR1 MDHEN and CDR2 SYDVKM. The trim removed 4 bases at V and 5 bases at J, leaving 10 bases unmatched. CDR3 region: CASSSLDRGVLETQYF. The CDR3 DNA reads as TGTGCCAGCAGTTCCTTGGACAGGGGGGTTTTGGAGACCCAGTACTTC.

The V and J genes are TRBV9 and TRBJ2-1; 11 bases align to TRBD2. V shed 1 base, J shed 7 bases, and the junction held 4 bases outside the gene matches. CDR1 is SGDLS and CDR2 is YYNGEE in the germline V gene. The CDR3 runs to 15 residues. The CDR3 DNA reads TGTGCCAGCAGCGTATCACTAGCGGGAGTGAATGAGCAGTTCTTC. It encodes CASSVSLAGVNEQFF.

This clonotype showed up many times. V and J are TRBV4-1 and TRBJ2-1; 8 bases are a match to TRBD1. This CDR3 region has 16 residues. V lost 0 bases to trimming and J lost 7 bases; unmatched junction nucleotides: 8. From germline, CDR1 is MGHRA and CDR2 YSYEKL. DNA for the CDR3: TGCGCCAGCAGCCAAGATGTAGGACAGGGTGTAAATGAGCAGTTCTTC. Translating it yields CASSQDVGQGVNEQFF.

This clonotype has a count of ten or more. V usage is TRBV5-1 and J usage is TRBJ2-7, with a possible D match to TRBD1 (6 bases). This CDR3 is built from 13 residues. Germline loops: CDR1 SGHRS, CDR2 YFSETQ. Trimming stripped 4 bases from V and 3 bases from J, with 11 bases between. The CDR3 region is CASSATGNYEQYF. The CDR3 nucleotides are TGCGCCAGCAGCGCCACAGGGAACTACGAGCAGTACTTC.

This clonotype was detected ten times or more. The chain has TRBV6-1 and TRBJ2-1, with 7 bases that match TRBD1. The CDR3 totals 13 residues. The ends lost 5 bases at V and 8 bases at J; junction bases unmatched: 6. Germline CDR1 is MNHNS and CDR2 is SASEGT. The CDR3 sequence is CASSRDRDHEQFF. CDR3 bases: TGTGCCAGCAGTCGGGACAGAGACCATGAGCAGTTCTTC.

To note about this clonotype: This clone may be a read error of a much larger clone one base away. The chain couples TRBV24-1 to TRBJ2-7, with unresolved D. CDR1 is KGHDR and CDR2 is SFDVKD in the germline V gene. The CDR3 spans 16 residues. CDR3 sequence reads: CATSDPYFLPTYGQYF. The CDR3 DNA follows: TGTGCCACCAGTGATCCATATTTTTTACCGACCTACGGGCAGTACTTC.

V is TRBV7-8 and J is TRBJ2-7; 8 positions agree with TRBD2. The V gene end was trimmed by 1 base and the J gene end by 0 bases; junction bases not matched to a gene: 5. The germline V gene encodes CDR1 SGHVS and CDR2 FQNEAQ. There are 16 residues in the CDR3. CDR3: CASSLVLAGSSYEQYF. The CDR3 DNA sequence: TGTGCCAGCAGCTTAGTCTTAGCGGGGAGCTCCTACGAGCAGTACTTC.

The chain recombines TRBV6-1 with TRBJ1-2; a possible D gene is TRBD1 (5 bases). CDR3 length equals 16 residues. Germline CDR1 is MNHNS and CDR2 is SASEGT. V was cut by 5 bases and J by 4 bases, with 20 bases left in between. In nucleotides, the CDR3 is TGTGCCAGCAGTCCAGGGTGGGGGGTAGCGTCCTATGGCTACACCTTC. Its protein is CASSPGWGVASYGYTF.

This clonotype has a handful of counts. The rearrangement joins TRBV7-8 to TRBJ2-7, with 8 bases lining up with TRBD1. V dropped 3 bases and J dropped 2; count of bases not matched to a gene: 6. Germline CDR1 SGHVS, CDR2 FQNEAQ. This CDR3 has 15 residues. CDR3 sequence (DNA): TGTGCCAGCAGCTTTTATAGGACAGGGCCCTACGAGCAGTACTTC. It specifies CASSFYRTGPYEQYF.

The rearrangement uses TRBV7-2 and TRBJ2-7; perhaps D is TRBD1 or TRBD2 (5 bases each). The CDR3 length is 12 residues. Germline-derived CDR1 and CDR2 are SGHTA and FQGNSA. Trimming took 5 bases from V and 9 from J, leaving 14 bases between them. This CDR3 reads CASSPGALGQYF. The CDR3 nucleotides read TGTGCCAGCAGCCCCGGGGCGTTAGGGCAGTACTTC.

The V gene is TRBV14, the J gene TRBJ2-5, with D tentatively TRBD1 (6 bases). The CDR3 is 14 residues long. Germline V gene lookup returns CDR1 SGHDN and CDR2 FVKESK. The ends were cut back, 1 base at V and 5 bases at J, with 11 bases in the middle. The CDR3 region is CASSQAGEFETQYF. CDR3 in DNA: TGTGCCAGCAGCCAAGCAGGGGAATTTGAGACCCAGTACTTC.

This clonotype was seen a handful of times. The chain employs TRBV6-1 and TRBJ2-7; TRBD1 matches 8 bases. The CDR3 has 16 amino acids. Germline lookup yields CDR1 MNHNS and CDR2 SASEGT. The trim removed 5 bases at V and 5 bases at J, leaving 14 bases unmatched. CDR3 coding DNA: TGTGCCAGCAGTCGGACAGGGACCACCTATTCCCACGAGCAGTACTTC. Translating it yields CASSRTGTTYSHEQYF.